This T cell receptor beta chain stems from a study of cytomegalovirus exposure and HLA in healthy donors (dated by TCRdb to the late 2010s). Regarding the complete study: According to an earlier analysis of a few hundred of the donors, 150 million to 200 million T cells yielded roughly 110 million unique TCR beta sequences and around 300 Gb of sequence data. All discovery cohort repertoires had been generated using a single sequencing platform. A later analysis re-examined previously published TCR beta repertoires from roughly 650 donors and added high-resolution HLA genotyping to investigate patterns of TCR occurrence. Four or five DR-DQ haplotypes were handled as single units for association and clustering, since linkage in the cohort was strong. HLA typing included class I and class II loci at four-digit resolution. A separate validation cohort of 90 to 150 different subjects was used in addition to the roughly 640-subject first cohort. Among a few hundred genotyped donors of the cohort, an average of about 240,000 unique TCR beta nucleotide sequences were sequenced per donor, roughly 20% of them non-productive. Donor age, sex, ethnicity and CMV serostatus were compiled alongside the repertoire data. Of the roughly 400 genotyped donors, roughly 85% fell in the genetic ancestry cluster associated with self-reported Caucasian donors. The number of donors typed differed by locus, with about 620-630 for A, B, C, DRB1 and DQB1, around 500 for DQA1, 600 to 610 for DPA1, and around 450 for DPB1. To predict cytomegalovirus infection status, the study brought together high-throughput TCR immunosequencing, statistical association of individual TCRs with disease status, and machine learning. To decide whether each TCR beta V gene segment behaved as functional or pseudogenic, an earlier analysis of nearly 600 of the donors relied on high-throughput TCR beta sequencing. The later analysis used no new phenotypic data to find candidate immune exposures, relying instead on TCR beta sequences and their occurrence across donors. An early release covering about 600 HLA-typed donors comprised about 320 gigabases of sequencing data and roughly 86 million unique TCR sequences. The T cell repertoires of 666 subjects were profiled by immunosequencing and related to cytomegalovirus serostatus. The study aimed to test whether signatures of past pathogen exposure could be identified by cataloging public T cell receptors. Genome-wide SNP genotypes for about 65% of the roughly 700 donors were used in a later genetic analysis, which treated that subset as a discovery cohort. Results the study describes overall, beyond this receptor: Cytomegalovirus status was reported to be diagnosed by the classifier with high specificity and sensitivity in both the original and validation cohorts. Linkage disequilibrium might explain the correlated functional status among segregating V segments, but an unknown experimental factor could not be ruled out. The cohort was sequenced for TCR beta chains only, and without alpha or paired-chain data the features that could be detected were limited. Because counts were too low, about 15 rarely observed V segments, including chromosome 9 orphons, were left out of the earlier analysis of several hundred of the donors. Because the 87-base-pair reads could not distinguish some IMGT-functional V segments, including TRBV6-2 and TRBV6-3, those segments were excluded. A later analysis found that most CMV-associated TCR beta chains appeared HLA-restricted, with HLA associations seemingly driven largely by CMV exposure. In a later genetic analysis, a missense DCLRE1C variant was associated with V-gene and J-gene trimming of TCR beta chains, and the association was replicated in an independent cohort. In a later analysis, HLA-associated TCR beta chains showed more clonal expansion and lower generation probabilities than non-associated chains that were equally common. The presence/absence analyses assumed that sequencing depth was roughly uniform across donors, and that assumption may not be true. Most TCR sequences were seen in very few donors, while some public TCRs were found in many individuals. A further reported finding was that TCR beta sequences accurately predicted the HLA-A and HLA-B alleles for most subjects in the first cohort. When HLA alleles, especially DR and DQ, strongly co-occurred, attributing TCR associations to individual alleles was difficult. The study gave a list of under 200 TCR beta chains associated with cytomegalovirus. Because HLA typing was missing for some donors at each locus, association tests included only the typed subset. According to the authors, the approach could potentially be generalized to other disease states and immunological phenotypes. A later analysis found that TCR association rates varied across HLA loci, with DRB1 alleles showing the most associated TCRs and HLA-C alleles the fewest. The only immune exposure information available for the cohort was CMV serostatus. In a later analysis, 15,000 to 20,000 TCR beta sequences were associated with specific HLA alleles at a false discovery rate of 0.05. A few of the identified cytomegalovirus-associated TCR beta chains were confirmed in vitro to be specific for cytomegalovirus antigens. Compared with the 666-donor mean, donors in an Asian-associated ancestry cluster had fewer N-insertions in productive TCRs, according to a later genetic analysis. In an earlier analysis of approximately 590 of the donors, most TCR beta V segments were observed in productive rearrangements about 90% or about 30% of the time, broadly matching IMGT annotations. Several of the top co-occurrence clusters appeared to be linked to parvovirus B19, influenza, CMV and Epstein-Barr virus, according to a later analysis. A group of highly shared sequence variants was considered likely to be a technical artifact of the sequencing pipeline.

The junction carries 9 bases between V and J, which are trimmed by 0 bases and 3 bases respectively. The CDR3, from cysteine to phenylalanine, totals 15 residues. The DNA shown is the 45-base CDR3, in frame from base 1. CDR1 and CDR2, per the germline V gene (reference sequence), are MNHEY and SMNVEV. For this clone: The target of this receptor is not known. There are no base qualities to consult, and no much larger clone falls within one base.

In total, roughly 670 healthy bone marrow donors made up the cohort. At the time of sampling, every cohort member was nominally healthy, though immune exposures that went unrecorded were likely present. The donor was CMV seropositive and belonged to the group of 250 to 300 seropositive cohort members. Each donor provided a peripheral blood sample, and peripheral blood mononuclear cells were used for TCR beta sequencing. Genomic DNA extraction from the blood cell samples was performed with the Qiagen DNeasy Blood Extraction Kit. The library was generated by the immunoSEQ multiplex PCR assay. The multiplex PCR relied on a mix of 60 forward primers for TCR Vbeta segments and 13 reverse primers for TCR Jbeta segments. A multiplex PCR assay on genomic DNA amplified the CDR3 region of rearranged TCR beta genes. The amplified TCR beta libraries were sequenced on the Illumina HiSeq System as 87-base-pair reads. Per the authors' processing: A later analysis tallied 75 million to 85 million unique TCR beta chains across the 666 repertoires, and some 12 million of those chains were shared by two or more donors. Raw reads were error-corrected and collapsed into unique sequences with a nearest-neighbor algorithm that merged closely related sequences to remove PCR and sequencing errors. V, D and J gene segments were assigned by aligning CDR3 sequences to IMGT reference sequences. For a sequence to be retained, a match of at least six nucleotides was required to both a V gene segment and a J gene segment. Rearrangements were classified as productive when the CDR3 lacked stop codons and remained in frame with V and J, and all other rearrangements were classified as non-productive. Following IMGT convention, CDR3 was defined as the stretch from the second conserved V-encoded cysteine to the conserved J-encoded phenylalanine. In an earlier analysis of more than 550 of the donors, sequences lacking an unambiguous match to a single V gene segment were excluded. An earlier analysis of fewer than 750 of the donors called V segments functional above 56.7% productive rearrangements and segregating when the between-donor standard deviation exceeded 5%. A statistical classification framework was developed to diagnose cytomegalovirus status using the catalog of TCR beta chain sequences. In a later analysis, V and J genes were assigned by comparing TCR nucleotide sequences against IMGT/GENE-DB human TR gene sequences. In a later analysis, CDR3 sequences and most-parsimonious VDJ recombination scenarios were assigned using the TCRdist pipeline. A later analysis defined each TCR beta chain by its CDR3 amino acid sequence plus V-gene family, and excluded reads lacking a unique V-gene family. A later analysis removed nearly 600 highly shared, low-generation-probability nucleotide sequences to deal with suspected cross-contamination and a sequencing artifact. In a later analysis, a clonal expansion index was calculated for each public chain from normalized within-repertoire ranks of inferred template counts. In a later analysis, generation probabilities were computed using a VDJ recombination model fitted to out-of-frame rearrangements, and the results were checked against IGoR. A later analysis scored TCR-TCR, TCR-HLA and TCR-CMV co-occurrence with hypergeometric tests, applying a repertoire-size bias correction to TCR pairs. A later analysis estimated false discovery rates by permuting HLA or CMV assignments 20 times. A later analysis grouped co-occurring TCRs with DBSCAN, adding TCRdist sequence similarity when clustering within HLA-allele-positive subsets. Repertoires with fewer than 30,000 or more than 120,000 public chains were left out of co-occurrence clustering, as were several repertoires with anomalous nucleotide sharing. Drawn from immuneACCESS, this table holds only the in-frame rearrangements with V and J called that TCRdb kept. Clones are partly lost; checked studies trace under half to an unresolved V gene and leave the rest unexplained. The V and J calls and clone size come from that table; D and trimming were worked out from the DNA. The sample profile shows 200,000 to 250,000 clones; around 76% of them were found once. The ten largest clonotypes hold 4.5% to 6% of the sample.

In this chain, TRBV27 is recombined with TRBJ2-1; tentative D gene TRBD2, with 6 bases matching. This receptor was taken from a woman aged 40 to 50 in good health and CMV-seropositive. Sequencing input: PBMCs. The CDR3 has the sequence CASSLSSSVYNEQFF. In nucleotides, the sequence is TGTGCCAGCAGTTTATCGTCTAGCGTCTACAATGAGCAGTTCTTC.